This entry is about one TCR beta chain. TCR alpha and beta CDR3 regions were amplified from RNA using iRepertoire nested multiplex PCR. Each CDR3 protein gets one entry after TCRdb re-called the multiplex PCR reads with MiXCR. The sample shows 300,000 to 450,000 distinct CDR3 sequences, roughly two fifths of them seen only once. This entry is derived from a study of glioma-infiltrating T cells. Germline CDR1 is LNHDA and CDR2 is SQIVND (reference sequence). CDR3 length equals 13 residues. V shed 10 bases and J shed 0 bases, with 12 bases lying between them. The sample taken for sequencing was glioma tissue, nonneoplastic brain tissue, or PBMCs (not recorded which). This clonotype originated in a human donor with low-grade glioma or glioblastoma, undergoing nonglioma brain surgery, or in good health (not recorded which). The chain couples TRBV19 to TRBJ1-1; maybe TRBD1 (5 bases). CDR3 residues: CATQEALNTEAFF. Written as DNA, the CDR3 is TGTGCCACACAGGAGGCTTTGAACACTGAAGCTTTCTTT.